These 23 T cell receptor beta chains originate from one sample sequenced in a study of blood T cell repertoires in COVID-19. Data came from immunoSEQ multiplex PCR; TCRdb stores just in-frame clones and leaves some out. The data show about 250,000 clones, with more than 70% seen just once and around 6.6% held by the top ten. The sample consisted of peripheral blood. Source of these receptors: a woman under 40 with COVID-19, enrolled during active disease.

This clone was recorded a few times. The V call is TRBV6-5, the J call TRBJ1-2; D perhaps matches TRBD1 (5 bases). This CDR3 spans 13 amino acids. V was trimmed by 7 bases and J by 3 bases, leaving 12 bases between them. CDR1 is MNHEY and CDR2 is SVGAGI in the germline V gene. The DNA of the CDR3 is TGTGCCAGCAAAAACGGGGGAGACTATGGCTACACCTTC. Amino acids: CASKNGGDYGYTF.

The rearrangement joins TRBV5-6 to TRBJ2-7; 9 nucleotides line up with TRBD1. The CDR3 has 15 amino acids. The ends lost 3 bases at V and 1 base at J; junction bases unmatched: 5. Germline V gene sequence: CDR1 SGHDT, CDR2 YYEEEE. The CDR3 sequence: CASSSGTGHSYEQYV. Written as DNA, the CDR3 is TGTGCCAGCAGCTCAGGGACAGGGCATTCCTACGAGCAGTACGTC.

This chain links TRBV4-1 with TRBJ2-3; D unclear. CDR3 length: 14 residues. CDR1 is MGHRA, CDR2 YSYEKL, per germline. The V and J ends lost 5 bases and 2 bases respectively, with 11 bases between them. The CDR3 spells CASSAIRDTDTQYF. The DNA for the CDR3 is TGCGCCAGCAGCGCAATCCGCGACACAGATACGCAGTATTTT.

DNA for the CDR3: TGCGCCAGCAGCGTACGACCTAATGACAGGGGACATCAGCCCCAGCATTTT. This codes for CASSVRPNDRGHQPQHF. The chain recombines TRBV5-1 with TRBJ1-5; 8 positions match TRBD1. The CDR3 is 17 residues long. CDR1 is SGHRS, CDR2 YFSETQ, per germline. Germline trimming cut 4 bases from V and 5 bases from J; bases unmatched to any gene: 14.

The chain carries TRBV7-9 and TRBJ2-6; 7 bases fit TRBD1. The CDR3 totals 16 residues. The V gene end was trimmed by 4 bases and the J gene end by 2 bases; junction bases not matched to a gene: 5. CDR1 and CDR2 from the germline V gene are SEHNR and FQNEAQ (reference sequence). The CDR3 loop reads CASSSTGSPGANVLTF. The CDR3 DNA is TGTGCCAGCAGCTCGACAGGGTCTCCTGGGGCCAACGTCCTGACTTTC.

The CDR3: CASSPGQLYGYTF. As DNA, the CDR3 is TGTGCCAGCAGTCCGGGACAGCTCTATGGCTACACCTTC. This sequence joins TRBV6-2 or TRBV6-3 and TRBJ1-2; TRBD1 matches at 7 bases. Germline assignment: CDR1 MNHEY and CDR2 SVGEGT. This CDR3 contains 13 residues. The J segment lost 4 bases and the V segment lost 5 bases, leaving 4 bases of the junction unmatched.

V usage is TRBV5-4 and J usage is TRBJ2-3, with D possibly being TRBD2 (6 bases). The CDR3 runs 16 residues. The V end lost 4 bases, the J end lost 0 bases, and 15 bases lay between the germline ends. Germline loops: CDR1 SGHNT, CDR2 YYREEE (reference sequence). CDR3 DNA: TGTGCCAGCAGCACGGCGGGGCGCCTAAGCACAGATACGCAGTATTTT. Translation gives CASSTAGRLSTDTQYF. The full variable domain, completed using reference TRBV5-4 and TRBJ2-3, is ETGVTQSPTHLIKTRGQQVTLRCSSQSGHNTVSWYQQALGQGPQFIFQYYREEENGRGNFPPRFSGLQFPNYSSELNVNALELDDSALYLCASSTAGRLSTDTQYFGPGTRLTVL.

The chain carries TRBV4-2 and TRBJ2-7; TRBD1 might be the D (5 bases). The germline V and J ends were trimmed by 3 bases and 3 bases, with 9 bases remaining between them. Germline V gives CDR1 LGHNA, CDR2 YNFKEQ. The CDR3 is 13 residues long. The CDR3 loop is CASSQDNFYEQYF. In nucleotides, the CDR3 is TGTGCCAGCAGCCAGGACAATTTCTACGAGCAGTACTTC.

The rearrangement links TRBV27 to TRBJ2-7; D call uncertain. The CDR3 consists of 11 residues. The V and J ends lost 3 bases and 4 bases respectively, with 4 bases between them. Per germline, CDR1 MNHEY and CDR2 SMNVEV (reference sequence). CDR3 sequence: CASSFLYEQYF. The DNA for the CDR3 is TGTGCCAGCAGTTTTTTATACGAGCAGTACTTC.

The chain recombines TRBV5-1 with TRBJ2-2; possible D gene TRBD1, 6 bases. CDR1 is SGHRS and CDR2 is YFSETQ in the germline V gene. The ends were cut back, 3 bases at V and 1 base at J, with 10 bases in the middle. This CDR3 spans 15 amino acids. The CDR3 bases are TGCGCCAGCAGCTCCCGACAGGTGAACACCGGGGAGCTGTTTTTT. Translation: CASSSRQVNTGELFF.

The genes are TRBV15 and TRBJ2-4; 10 bases map to TRBD1. The CDR3 runs to 19 residues. Per germline, CDR1 LNHNV and CDR2 YYDKDF (reference sequence). V lost 3 bases and J lost 0; bases outside the gene matches: 11. The CDR3 sequence is CATSSSGTGDRLAKNIQYF. The CDR3 DNA follows: TGTGCCACCAGCAGCTCCGGGACAGGGGATAGACTAGCCAAAAACATTCAGTACTTC.

The chain recombines TRBV4-3 with TRBJ2-7, with TRBD2 matching 10 bases. After removal of 1 base from V and 3 bases from J, the junction contained 6 bases not matched to a gene. Germline CDR1 reads LGHNA; CDR2 reads YSLEER. The CDR3 is 16 amino acids. In DNA form, the CDR3 reads TGCGCCAGCAGCCAAGGGTATAGCGGGGGGTTCTACGAGCAGTACTTC. Encoded protein: CASSQGYSGGFYEQYF.

CDR3 nucleotide sequence: TGTGCCAGCAGTTACCTTGGACAGGGGACCTACGAGCAGTACGTC. Encoded protein: CASSYLGQGTYEQYV. This chain joins TRBV6-2 or TRBV6-3 and TRBJ2-7, with 9 positions matching TRBD1. The junction had 4 bases not matched to a gene; V was cut back by 2 bases and J by 2 bases. Per germline, CDR1 MNHEY and CDR2 SVGEGT. The CDR3 is made up of 15 amino acids.

The chain has TRBV5-6 and TRBJ2-3; 7 nucleotides agree with TRBD2. The CDR3 has 15 amino acids. The trim removed 2 bases at V and 4 bases at J, leaving 7 bases unmatched. The germline V gene has CDR1 SGHDT and CDR2 YYEEEE. As DNA, the CDR3 is TGTGCCAGCAGCTTTACTAGCGTGATAGCAGATACGCAGTATTTT. This translates into CASSFTSVIADTQYF.

This sequence joins TRBV11-2 and TRBJ2-1; unclear D gene. Germline CDR1 is SGHAT and CDR2 is FQNNGV. V was cut by 3 bases and J by 1 base, with 7 bases left in between. This CDR3 region has 14 residues. In nucleotides, the CDR3 is TGTGCCAGCAGCTTGGCCCGATCCTACAATGAGCAGTTCTTC. It specifies CASSLARSYNEQFF.

The chain couples TRBV19 to TRBJ2-1; TRBD2 is a possible D gene (6 bases). Germline V gene lookup returns CDR1 LNHDA and CDR2 SQIVND (reference sequence). The CDR3 contains 13 residues. V lost 6 bases, J lost 5 bases, and 11 bases lay in between. The CDR3 DNA follows: TGTGCCAGTAGGGCGGACTATAACAATGAGCAGTTCTTC. It translates to CASRADYNNEQFF.

The chain couples TRBV7-9 to TRBJ2-7; 9 bases agree with TRBD2. CDR3 length equals 16 residues. V trimming: 1 base; J trimming: 0 bases; junction bases outside the gene matches: 4. Germline V CDR1 and CDR2: SEHNR, FQNEAQ (reference sequence). The CDR3 DNA follows: TGTGCCAGCAGCTTAGGGGGCGGGAGGGTCTCCTACGAGCAGTACGTC. It yields the protein CASSLGGGRVSYEQYV.

The chain employs TRBV19 and TRBJ2-1; 8 bases are shared with TRBD2. Trimming cost V 4 bases and J 7 bases; bases outside gene matches: 9. Germline CDR1 is LNHDA and CDR2 is SQIVND (reference sequence). The CDR3 covers 15 residues. Written as DNA, the CDR3 is TGTGCCAGTAGTACCCGGGGGGGCGCGCGAAATGAGCAGTTCTTC. Its translation is CASSTRGGARNEQFF.

The genes are TRBV9 and TRBJ2-3; TRBD2 is a possible D gene (7 bases). The germline CDR1 and CDR2 sequences are SGDLS and YYNGEE. Trimming cost V 0 bases and J 3 bases, with 14 bases left between them. The CDR3 consists of 16 residues. CDR3 in DNA: TGTGCCAGCAGCGTAGATCAGGGGACTACTACAGATACGCAGTATTTT. Amino acids: CASSVDQGTTTDTQYF.

V and J are TRBV18 and TRBJ2-1, with D perhaps matching TRBD1 (5 bases). CDR1 and CDR2 from the germline V gene are KGHSH and LQKENI. CDR3 length: 15 residues. The ends were cut back, 3 bases at V and 4 bases at J, with 13 bases in the middle. The DNA of the CDR3 is TGTGCCAGCTCACCGGGGCCGGCGCTGTACAATGAGCAGTTCTTC. This gives the protein CASSPGPALYNEQFF.

This clone was seen many times. The chain is built from TRBV29-1 and TRBJ2-1; 13 positions match TRBD2. V was clipped by 4 bases and J by 0 bases; unmatched bases: 9. CDR3 length equals 18 residues. The germline V gene has CDR1 SQVTM and CDR2 ANQGSEA. CDR3 in amino acids: CSVAGTSGNRGSYNEQFF. The CDR3 DNA reads as TGCAGCGTTGCCGGGACTAGCGGGAACAGGGGCTCCTACAATGAGCAGTTCTTC.

The CDR3 region has the DNA TGTGCCAGCAGTTCAGGGGACTACGGGGGTTCACCCCTCCACTTT. It codes for CASSSGDYGGSPLHF. The chain uses TRBV27 and TRBJ1-6; perhaps TRBD1 as D (6 bases). This CDR3 contains 15 residues. V dropped 4 bases and J dropped 9 bases, with 16 bases sitting between them. Germline V lookup: CDR1 MNHEY, CDR2 SMNVEV (reference sequence).

The V gene is TRBV3-1 (or the pseudogene TRBV3-2), the J gene TRBJ2-5; no definite D call. Germline V gene sequence: CDR1 LGHDT, CDR2 YNNKEL (reference sequence). This CDR3 spans 12 amino acids. V was trimmed by 3 bases and J by 5 bases, leaving 7 bases between them. The CDR3 region is CASSQHGETQYF. The DNA of the CDR3 is TGTGCCAGCAGCCAGCACGGGGAGACCCAGTACTTC.